This T cell receptor (beta chain) appears in the sequencing data of a study of T cell repertoires in cytomegalovirus infection. Study as a whole: Public signatures in TCR beta pointed to CMV infection and matching HLA type.

TCRdb passed the reads through MiXCR, listing each CDR3 protein once. This sample has around 230,000 distinct CDR3 sequences; 6.5% occur once, and the top ten carry 5.5% to 8%. The CDR3 has 17 amino acids. Germline assignment: CDR1 LNHNV and CDR2 YYDKDF (reference sequence). The V and J ends lost 0 bases and 5 bases, in that order; junction bases with no gene match: 9. Study outcomes and limitations: HLA-C-restricted CMV-specific TCR beta clonotypes were dominant in the ex vivo response.

At least ten counts were recorded for this clonotype. The target antigen is unknown. The sample taken for sequencing was PBMCs. V is TRBV15 and J is TRBJ1-5; TRBD1 aligns across 8 bases. The TCR originated in a human donor in good health (CMV status not recorded). Some clones in this sample may be carry-over from other donors' samples. CDR3 amino acids: CATSRDQGARKDQPQHF. The CDR3, as DNA: TGTGCCACCAGCAGAGATCAGGGGGCAAGGAAGGATCAGCCCCAGCATTTT.